The clone carrying this TCR beta chain was recorded a few times. Its specificity is not known. Drawing of peripheral blood yielded 7.5 to 10 milliliters from each donor. Isolation recovered at least 7 million PBMCs from every sample. The sample comes from a study of blood T cells in healthy people across ages. Germline-derived CDR1 and CDR2 are SEHNR and FQNEAQ (reference sequence). V gave up 4 bases and J gave up 7 bases, with 14 bases separating them. This CDR3 comprises 13 residues. Whole-study findings and limits: Lack of knowledge of donor CMV status possibly confounded expanded clonotype changes. Across samples, TCR beta diversity tracked strongly with naive T cell percentage.

Next came a second PCR, run for roughly 6 to 11 cycles, which used a sample-barcoded 5' primer along with a J-beta primer mix. TCRdb analysed the 5' RACE reads with MiXCR anew, one entry per CDR3 protein. There are 450,000 to 700,000 distinct CDR3 sequences in the sample; 25% to 30% occur only once, and approximately 17% lies in the top ten. The chain links TRBV7-9 to TRBJ2-7; D gene unclear. The clonotype originates from a woman in her 70s in good health. The specimen sequenced was blood. The CDR3 loop reads CASSSLTSREQYF. The CDR3 nucleotides are TGTGCCAGCAGCTCCCTCACTTCGCGGGAGCAGTACTTC.